The clone carrying this T cell receptor beta chain was seen at least ten times. The antigen remains unidentified. Trimming stripped 2 bases from V and 6 bases from J, with 10 bases between. CDR3 length: 13 residues. CDR1 DFQATT and CDR2 SNEGSKA come from the germline V gene (reference sequence). The study amplified the TCR beta CDR3 region from genomic DNA. This amplification was carried out by two rounds of multiplex PCR. With primers specific to each TRBV and TRBJ gene, the first-round PCR was performed. TCRdb reanalysed the multiplex PCR reads using MiXCR and keeps one entry per CDR3 protein. The profile shows some 30,000 distinct CDR3 sequences, approximately 51% of them singletons. The data are from a study of prognosis after radiotherapy for stage I lung cancer. Overall study: All of the patients with non-small cell lung cancer, including about 7 who had refused surgery, were considered to be medically inoperable. Concurrent therapy with stereotactic body radiotherapy was received by no patient. General study points: Reportedly, the usage of TRBV and TRBJ genes was not the same in patients with and without metastases.

The patients, who had no history of other malignancies and had received no prior chemotherapy or radiotherapy, were all found to be node-negative on CT and PET/CT. The V gene is TRBV20-1, the J gene TRBJ1-4; no clear D gene. Sequences were derived from PBMCs, sampled before or after stereotactic body radiation therapy (not recorded which). The receptor was derived from a donor at least 50 years old with non-small cell lung cancer. CDR3 in amino acids: CSARYSEHEKLFF. As DNA, the CDR3 is TGCAGTGCTAGATACTCCGAGCATGAAAAACTGTTTTTT.